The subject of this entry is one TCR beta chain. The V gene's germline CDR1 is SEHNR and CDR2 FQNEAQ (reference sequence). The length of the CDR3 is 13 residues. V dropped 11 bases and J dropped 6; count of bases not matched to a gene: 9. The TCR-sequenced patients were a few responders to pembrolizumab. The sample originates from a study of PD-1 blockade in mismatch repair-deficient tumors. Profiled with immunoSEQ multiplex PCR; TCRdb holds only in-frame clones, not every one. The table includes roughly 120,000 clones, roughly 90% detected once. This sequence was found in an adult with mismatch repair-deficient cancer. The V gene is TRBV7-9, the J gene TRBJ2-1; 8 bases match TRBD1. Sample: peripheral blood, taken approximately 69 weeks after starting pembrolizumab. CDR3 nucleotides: TGTGCCGGCGGGACAGGCCAGGGCAATGAGCAGTTCTTC. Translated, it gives CAGGTGQGNEQFF. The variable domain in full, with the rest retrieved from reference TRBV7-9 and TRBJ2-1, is DTGVSQNPRHKITKRGQNVTFRCDPISEHNRLYWYRQTLGQGPEFLTYFQNEAQLEKSRLLSDRFSAERPKGSFSTLEIQRTEQGDSAMYLCAGGTGQGNEQFFGPGTRLTVL.